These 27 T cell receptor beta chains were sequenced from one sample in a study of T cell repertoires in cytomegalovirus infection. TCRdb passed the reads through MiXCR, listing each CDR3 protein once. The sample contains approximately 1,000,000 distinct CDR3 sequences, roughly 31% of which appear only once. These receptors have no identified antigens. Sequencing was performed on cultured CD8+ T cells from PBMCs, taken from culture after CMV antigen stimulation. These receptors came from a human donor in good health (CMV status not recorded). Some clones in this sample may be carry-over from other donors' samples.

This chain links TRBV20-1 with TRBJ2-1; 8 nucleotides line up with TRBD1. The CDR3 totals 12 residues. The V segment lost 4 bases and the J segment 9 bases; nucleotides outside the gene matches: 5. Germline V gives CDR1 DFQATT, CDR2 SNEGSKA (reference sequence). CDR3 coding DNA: TGCAGTGCTACCGGGACAGGCCTTGAGCAGTTCTTC. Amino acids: CSATGTGLEQFF.

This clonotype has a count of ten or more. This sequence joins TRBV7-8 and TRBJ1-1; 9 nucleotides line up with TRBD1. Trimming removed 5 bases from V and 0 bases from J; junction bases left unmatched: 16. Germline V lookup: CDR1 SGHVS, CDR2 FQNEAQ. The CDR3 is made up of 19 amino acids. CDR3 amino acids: CASSPRGSGQGPMNTEAFF. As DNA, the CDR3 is TGTGCCAGCAGCCCTCGGGGCTCGGGACAGGGCCCCATGAACACTGAAGCTTTCTTT.

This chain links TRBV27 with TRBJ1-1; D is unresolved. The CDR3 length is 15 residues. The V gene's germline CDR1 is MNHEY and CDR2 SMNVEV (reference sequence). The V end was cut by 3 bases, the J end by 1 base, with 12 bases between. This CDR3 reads CASSFRHITNTEAFF. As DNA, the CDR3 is TGTGCCAGCAGTTTTAGGCACATAACGAACACTGAAGCTTTCTTT.

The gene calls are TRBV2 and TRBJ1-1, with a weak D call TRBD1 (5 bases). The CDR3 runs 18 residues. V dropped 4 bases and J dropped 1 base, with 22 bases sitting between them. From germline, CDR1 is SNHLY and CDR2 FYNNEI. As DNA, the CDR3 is TGTGCCAGCAGTGTTTCCGGGACGGGGACTACTTCGAACACTGAAGCTTTCTTT. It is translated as CASSVSGTGTTSNTEAFF.

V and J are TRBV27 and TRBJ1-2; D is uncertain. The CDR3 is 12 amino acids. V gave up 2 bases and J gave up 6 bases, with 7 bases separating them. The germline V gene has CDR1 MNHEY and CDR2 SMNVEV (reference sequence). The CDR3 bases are TGTGCCAGCAGTTTACGCAGGCATGGCTACACCTTC. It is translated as CASSLRRHGYTF.

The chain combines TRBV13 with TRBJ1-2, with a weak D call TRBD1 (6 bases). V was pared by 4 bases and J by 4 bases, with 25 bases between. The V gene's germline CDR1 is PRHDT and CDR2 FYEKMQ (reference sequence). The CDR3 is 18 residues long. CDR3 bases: TGTGCCAGCAGCTACCCCGACAGGCTCAATTCACAGCCCTATGGCTACACCTTC. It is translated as CASSYPDRLNSQPYGYTF.

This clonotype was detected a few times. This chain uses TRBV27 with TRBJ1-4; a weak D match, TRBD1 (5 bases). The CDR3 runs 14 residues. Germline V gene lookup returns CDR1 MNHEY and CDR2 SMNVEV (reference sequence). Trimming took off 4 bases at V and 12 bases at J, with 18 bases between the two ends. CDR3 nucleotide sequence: TGTGCCAGCAGTTCGATACAGGTTAAGCCCCAACTGTTTTTT. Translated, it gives CASSSIQVKPQLFF.

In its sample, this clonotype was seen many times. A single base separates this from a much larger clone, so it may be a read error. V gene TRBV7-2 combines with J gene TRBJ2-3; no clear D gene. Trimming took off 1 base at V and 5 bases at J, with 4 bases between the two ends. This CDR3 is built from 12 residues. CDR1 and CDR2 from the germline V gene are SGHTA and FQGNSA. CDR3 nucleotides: TGTGCCAGCAGCTTAGATGGAGATACGCAGTATTTT. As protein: CASSLDGDTQYF.

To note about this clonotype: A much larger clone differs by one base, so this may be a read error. CDR3 nucleotide sequence: TGTGCCAGCAGTTTTCCGGGACAGGACTCCTACGAGCAGTACTTC. This sequence encodes CASSFPGQDSYEQYF. V is TRBV12-3 or TRBV12-4 and J is TRBJ2-7, with 8 bases lining up with TRBD1. The CDR3 is 15 residues long. V dropped 3 bases and J dropped 0; count of bases not matched to a gene: 4.

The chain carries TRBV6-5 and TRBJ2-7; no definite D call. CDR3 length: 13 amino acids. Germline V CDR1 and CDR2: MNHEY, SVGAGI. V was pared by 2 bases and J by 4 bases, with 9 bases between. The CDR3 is CASSYQQSYEQYF. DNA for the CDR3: TGTGCCAGCAGTTACCAACAGTCTTACGAGCAGTACTTC.

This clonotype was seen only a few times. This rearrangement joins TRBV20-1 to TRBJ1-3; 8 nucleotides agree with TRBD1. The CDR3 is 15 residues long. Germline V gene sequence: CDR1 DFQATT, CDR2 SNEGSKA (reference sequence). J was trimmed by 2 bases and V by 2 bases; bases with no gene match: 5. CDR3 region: CSARPRTGTGNTIYF. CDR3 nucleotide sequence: TGCAGTGCTAGACCCCGGACAGGGACTGGAAACACCATATATTTT.

In DNA form, the CDR3 reads TGTGCCAGCAGCTCCGGGGGGGCCTATCAGTATTTT. This sequence encodes CASSSGGAYQYF. The chain is built from TRBV7-6 and TRBJ2-3, with TRBD2 identical over 8 bases. The CDR3 consists of 12 residues. Germline lookup yields CDR1 SGHVS and CDR2 FNYEAQ. V trimming: 4 bases; J trimming: 12 bases; junction bases outside the gene matches: 6.

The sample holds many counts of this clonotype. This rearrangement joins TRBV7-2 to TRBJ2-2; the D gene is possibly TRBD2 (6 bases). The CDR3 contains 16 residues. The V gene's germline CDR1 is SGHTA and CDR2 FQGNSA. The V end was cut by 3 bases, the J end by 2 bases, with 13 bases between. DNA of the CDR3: TGTGCCAGCAGCTTCGGAAAGGGGACTAACACCGGGGAGCTGTTTTTT. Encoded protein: CASSFGKGTNTGELFF. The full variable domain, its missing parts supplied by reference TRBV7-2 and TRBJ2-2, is GAGVSQSPSNKVTEKGKDVELRCDPISGHTALYWYRQSLGQGLEFLIYFQGNSAPDKSGLPSDRFSAERTGGSVSTLTIQRTQQEDSAVYLCASSFGKGTNTGELFFGEGSRLTVL.

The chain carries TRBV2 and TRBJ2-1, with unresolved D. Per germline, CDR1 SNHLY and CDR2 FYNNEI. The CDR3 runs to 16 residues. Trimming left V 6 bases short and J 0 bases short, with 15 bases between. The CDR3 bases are TGTGCCAGCAGCGGATTGATGACGGACTCCTACAATGAGCAGTTCTTC. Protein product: CASSGLMTDSYNEQFF.

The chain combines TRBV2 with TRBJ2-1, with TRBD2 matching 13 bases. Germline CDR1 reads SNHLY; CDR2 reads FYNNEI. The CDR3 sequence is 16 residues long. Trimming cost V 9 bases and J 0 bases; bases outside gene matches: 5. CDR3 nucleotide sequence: TGTGCCAGGGGGACTAGCGGGGCCCACTCCTACAATGAGCAGTTCTTC. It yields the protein CARGTSGAHSYNEQFF. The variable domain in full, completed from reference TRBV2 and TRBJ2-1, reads EPEVTQTPSHQVTQMGQEVILRCVPISNHLYFYWYRQILGQKVEFLVSFYNNEISEKSEIFDDQFSVERPDGSNFTLKIRSTKLEDSAMYFCARGTSGAHSYNEQFFGPGTRLTVL.

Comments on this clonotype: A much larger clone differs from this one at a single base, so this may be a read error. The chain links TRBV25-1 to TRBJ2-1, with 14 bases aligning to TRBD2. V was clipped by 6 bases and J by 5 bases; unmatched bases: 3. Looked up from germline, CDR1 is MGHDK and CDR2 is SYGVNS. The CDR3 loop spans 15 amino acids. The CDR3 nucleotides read TGTGCCAGCAGACGGACTAGCGGGGGGAACAATGAGCAGTTCTTC. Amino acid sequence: CASRRTSGGNNEQFF. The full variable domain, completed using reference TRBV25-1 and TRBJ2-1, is EADIYQTPRYLVIGTGKKITLECSQTMGHDKMYWYQQDPGMELHLIHYSYGVNSTEKGDLSSESTVSRIRTEHFPLTLESARPSHTSQYLCASRRTSGGNNEQFFGPGTRLTVL.

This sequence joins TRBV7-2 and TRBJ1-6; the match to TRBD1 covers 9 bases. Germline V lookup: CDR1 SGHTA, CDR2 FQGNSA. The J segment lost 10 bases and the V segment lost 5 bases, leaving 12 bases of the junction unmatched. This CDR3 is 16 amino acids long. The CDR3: CASSHRTGVNWSPLHF. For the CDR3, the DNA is TGTGCCAGCAGCCACAGGACAGGGGTTAATTGGTCACCCCTCCACTTT.

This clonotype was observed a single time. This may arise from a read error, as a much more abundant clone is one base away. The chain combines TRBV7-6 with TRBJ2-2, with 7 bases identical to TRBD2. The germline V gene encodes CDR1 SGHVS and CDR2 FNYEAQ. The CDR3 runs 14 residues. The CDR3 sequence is CVSFGGGATGELFF. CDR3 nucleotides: TGTGTCAGCTTTGGGGGAGGGGCAACCGGGGAGCTGTTTTTT.

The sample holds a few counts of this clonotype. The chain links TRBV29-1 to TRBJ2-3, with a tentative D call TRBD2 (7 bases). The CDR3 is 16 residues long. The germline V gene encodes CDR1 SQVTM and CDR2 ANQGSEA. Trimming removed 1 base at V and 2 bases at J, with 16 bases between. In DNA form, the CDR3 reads TGCAGCGTTGAAGGGGGAGACGGGGGGCCCACAGATACGCAGTATTTT. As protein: CSVEGGDGGPTDTQYF.

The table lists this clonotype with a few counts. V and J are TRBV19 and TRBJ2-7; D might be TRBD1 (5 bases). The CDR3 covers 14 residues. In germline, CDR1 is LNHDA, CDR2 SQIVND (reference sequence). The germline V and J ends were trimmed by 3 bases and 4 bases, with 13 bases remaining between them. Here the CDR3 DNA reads TGTGCCAGTAGTATCACGGACACGGTGTACGAGCAGTACTTC. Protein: CASSITDTVYEQYF.

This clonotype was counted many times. In nucleotides, the CDR3 is TGTGCCAGCAGCCCAGAACAGGGTAGGGCCACAGATACGCAGTATTTT. Its translation is CASSPEQGRATDTQYF. The rearrangement links TRBV7-2 to TRBJ2-3; weak D call: TRBD1 (6 bases). CDR1 and CDR2 (germline): SGHTA, FQGNSA. The CDR3 has 16 residues. V was trimmed by 5 bases and J by 2 bases, leaving 17 bases between them.

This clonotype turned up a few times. In DNA, the CDR3 is TGTGCCATCAGGCATAGCGGGGGGCCTGAAGAGACCCAGTACTTC. As protein: CAIRHSGGPEETQYF. This sequence joins TRBV10-3 and TRBJ2-5; TRBD2 matches 10 bases. This CDR3 has 15 residues. Germline trimming cut 6 bases from V and 3 bases from J; bases unmatched to any gene: 7. Germline CDR1 ENHRY, CDR2 SYGVKD.

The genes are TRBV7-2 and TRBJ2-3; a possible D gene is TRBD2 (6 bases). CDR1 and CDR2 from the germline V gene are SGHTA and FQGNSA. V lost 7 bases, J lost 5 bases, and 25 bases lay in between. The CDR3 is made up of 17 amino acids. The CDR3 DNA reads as TGTGCCAGCAACCGGAGGGGACGGGGCCTTCGGGGAGATACGCAGTATTTT. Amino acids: CASNRRGRGLRGDTQYF.

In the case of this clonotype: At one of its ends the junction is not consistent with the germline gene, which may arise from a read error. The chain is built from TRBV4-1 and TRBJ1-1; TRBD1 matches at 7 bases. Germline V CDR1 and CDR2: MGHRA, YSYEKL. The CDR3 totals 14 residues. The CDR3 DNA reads TGTGCCAGCAGCCAAAGGACAGGAAAAACTGAAGCTTTCTTT. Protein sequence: CASSQRTGKTEAFF.

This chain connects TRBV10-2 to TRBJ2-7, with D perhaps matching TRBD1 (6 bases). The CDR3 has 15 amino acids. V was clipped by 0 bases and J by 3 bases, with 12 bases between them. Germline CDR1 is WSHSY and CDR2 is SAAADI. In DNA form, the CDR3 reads TGCGCCAGCAGTGAGTCCGAGGGGGTGCACTACGAGCAGTACTTC. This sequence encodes CASSESEGVHYEQYF.

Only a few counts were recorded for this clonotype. The CDR3 region has the DNA TGTGCCATCACCCCGACTAGCACAGATACGCAGTATTTT. Residues: CAITPTSTDTQYF. The chain carries TRBV10-3 and TRBJ2-3; D remains ambiguous. V was trimmed by 7 bases and J by 0 bases, leaving 8 bases between them. The CDR3 runs to 13 residues. Per germline, CDR1 ENHRY and CDR2 SYGVKD.

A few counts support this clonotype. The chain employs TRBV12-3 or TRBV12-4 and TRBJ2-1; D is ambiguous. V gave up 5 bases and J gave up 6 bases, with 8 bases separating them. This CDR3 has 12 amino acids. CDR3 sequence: CASSHSPNEQFF. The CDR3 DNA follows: TGTGCCAGCAGTCATAGCCCCAATGAGCAGTTCTTC.